Listed below are T cell receptor beta chains from one sample, sequenced in a study of type 1 regulatory T cells. Which antigens these TCRs recognize remains unknown. In TCRdb, the reads were re-called with MiXCR into one record per CDR3 protein. The table shows more than 60,000 distinct CDR3 sequences, with over 50% occurring only once. The specimen sequenced was cultured non-Tr1 T cells, either the whole culture or a sorted T cell fraction (not recorded which). The origin of the receptors is a human donor in good health. Both conserved end residues are part of each CDR3. The order of the fields is CDR3 length, J gene, D gene, V gene, clone size, CDR3 DNA, CDR3 protein. The D gene is left open where the match is weak. Expanded clones get a size class; other rows say once, few or many, or leave the size out.

18	TRBJ2-3	TRBD2	TRBV11-2	few	TGTGCCAGCAGCCATGGACGACTAGCGGGAGATAGCACAGATACGCAGTATTTT	CASSHGRLAGDSTDTQYF
13	TRBJ1-2	TRBD1	TRBV20-1	-	TGCAGTGCTCGCGACAGGGCCGTAGATGGCTACACCTTC	CSARDRAVDGYTF
15	TRBJ2-3	-	TRBV12-3/TRBV12-4	few	TGTGCCAGCAGTTTTCCCCCCGGGAGATTGGATACGCAGTATTTT	CASSFPPGRLDTQYF
15	TRBJ2-6	-	TRBV2	-	TGTGCCAGCAGTGAAAACCAGCTACGGGCCAACGTCCTGACTTTC	CASSENQLRANVLTF
16	TRBJ2-7	TRBD1	TRBV6-1	-	TGTGCCAGCAGGCAGGGGACAGGGGTTGTCCCCTACGAGCAGTACTTC	CASRQGTGVVPYEQYF
13	TRBJ2-7	TRBD1	TRBV9	-	TGTGCCAGCAGCTACCAGGACAGGGACGAGCAGTACTTC	CASSYQDRDEQYF
16	TRBJ2-5	TRBD2	TRBV7-2	few	TGTGCCAGCAGCTTTTTGGCTAGCGGGAGGGAAGAGACCCAGTACTTC	CASSFLASGREETQYF
16	TRBJ1-3	-	TRBV6-6	-	TGTGCCAGCAGGTCTCAGACAGGAGGGGCTGGAAACACCATATATTTT	CASRSQTGGAGNTIYF
14	TRBJ2-1	TRBD2	TRBV10-2	-	TGCGCCAGCAGTGAGTCGGGCGGGGGGCGGGAGCAGTTCTTC	CASSESGGGREQFF
15	TRBJ2-2	-	TRBV9	-	TGTGCCAGCAGCGTACTGATTAGAGGGACCGGGGAGCTGTTTTTT	CASSVLIRGTGELFF
12	TRBJ1-2	-	TRBV10-3	-	TGTGCCATCAGTGCTGGGGGTGATGGCTACACCTTC	CAISAGGDGYTF
17	TRBJ2-1	TRBD2	TRBV24-1	few	TGTGCCACCAGCGCCCCACCGGGACTAGCGGGTTACAATGAGCAGTTCTTC	CATSAPPGLAGYNEQFF
14	TRBJ2-7	-	TRBV5-4	-	TGTGCCAGCAGCCCCGGACTGGGGTGGGTCGAGCAGTACTTC	CASSPGLGWVEQYF
18	TRBJ2-1	TRBD2	TRBV6-2/TRBV6-3	-	TGTGCCAGCAGTTACGGGACTAGCGGGAGAGTCTCCTACAATGAGCAGTTCTTC	CASSYGTSGRVSYNEQFF
14	TRBJ2-7	-	TRBV5-1	-	TGCGCCAGCAGCTCACAGGACCCAGGGGACGAGCAGTACTTC	CASSSQDPGDEQYF
15	TRBJ1-6	TRBD1	TRBV11-2	-	TGTGCCAGCAGCCCGAGACAGGGATCAGGTTCACCCCTCCACTTT	CASSPRQGSGSPLHF
14	TRBJ2-4	-	TRBV3-1	-	TGTGCCAGCAGCCAAATTCTAGCCAAAAACATTCAGTACTTC	CASSQILAKNIQYF
14	TRBJ2-3	-	TRBV11-2	-	TGTGCCAGCAGCCAAAACACTGGAACAGATACGCAGTATTTT	CASSQNTGTDTQYF
13	TRBJ1-5	-	TRBV6-5	-	TGTGCCAGCAGTTACTCCGCTTTGCAGCCCCAGCATTTT	CASSYSALQPQHF
15	TRBJ2-6	-	TRBV11-2	-	TGTGCCAGCAGCTTCACACTCGCTGGGGCCAACGTCCTGACTTTC	CASSFTLAGANVLTF
15	TRBJ2-5	-	TRBV24-1	-	TGTGCCACCAGTGATTCCGGGGCCTTCGGAGTGGTCCAGTACTTC	CATSDSGAFGVVQYF
14	TRBJ2-6	-	TRBV30	-	TGTGCCTGGAATAAGGGCGGAGGGGCCAACATCCTGACTTTC	CAWNKGGGANILTF
15	TRBJ1-2	-	TRBV6-1	medium-sized	TGTGCCAGCAGTGATTTTTCGGGCGCCAACTATGGCTACACCTTC	CASSDFSGANYGYTF
14	TRBJ2-7	TRBD1	TRBV20-1	once	TGCAGTGCTGGACGACCGGGACAGAACTACGAGCAGTACTTC	CSAGRPGQNYEQYF
15	TRBJ2-7	-	TRBV5-1	-	TGCGCCAGCAGAAGAGACAGGACATCCTTAGGTGAGCAGTACTTC	CASRRDRTSLGEQYF
16	TRBJ2-6	-	TRBV20-1	-	TGCAGTGCTAGAGACCCCCTCCTCTCTGGGGCCAACGTCCTGACTTTC	CSARDPLLSGANVLTF
14	TRBJ2-2	TRBD1	TRBV7-8	-	TGTGCCAGCAGCCGGACAGGGGGTCGGGGGGAGCTGTTTTTT	CASSRTGGRGELFF
13	TRBJ2-3	-	TRBV18	-	TGTGCCAGCTCACCCCACTCCTCAGATACGCAGTATTTT	CASSPHSSDTQYF
15	TRBJ1-3	TRBD1	TRBV3-1	-	TGTGCCAGCAGCACAACAGGGGCGCGGGGAAACACCATATATTTT	CASSTTGARGNTIYF
14	TRBJ2-7	-	TRBV6-5	-	TGTGCCAGCATCCGGGGGACCATCGTTCGGGAGCAGTACTTC	CASIRGTIVREQYF
15	TRBJ2-2	-	TRBV6-1	-	TGTGCCAGCCTAGCCGGGACGGCGAACACCGGGGAGCTGTTTTTT	CASLAGTANTGELFF
14	TRBJ2-7	TRBD2	TRBV7-2	-	TGTGCCAGCAGCACGGGACTAGCGGTCTACGAGCAGTACTTC	CASSTGLAVYEQYF
13	TRBJ2-7	-	TRBV20-1	once	TGCAGTGTTGGACGGGGCCGTAACTACGAGCAGTACTTC	CSVGRGRNYEQYF
17	TRBJ2-3	TRBD2	TRBV4-2	-	TGTGCCAGCAGCCAAGACTCCACTAGCGGGCGTTCAGATACGCAGTATTTT	CASSQDSTSGRSDTQYF
13	TRBJ2-5	-	TRBV9	-	TGTGCCAGCAGCGTGGCAGACCAAGAGACCCAGTGCTTC	CASSVADQETQCF
15	TRBJ1-5	-	TRBV19	once	TGTGCCAGTAGTATCGGACACCTTAGCAATCAGCCCCAGCATTTT	CASSIGHLSNQPQHF
14	TRBJ2-5	-	TRBV9	-	TGTGCCAGCAGCTCTTCAGGTCGGAACAGGGAACAGTACTTC	CASSSSGRNREQYF
14	TRBJ2-5	-	TRBV28	-	TGTGCCAGCAGCAGCCGCCCTCCTCGAGAGACCCAGTACTTC	CASSSRPPRETQYF
14	TRBJ1-4	-	TRBV27	-	TGTGCCAGCATGAGGGGAGCAACTAATGAAAAACTGTTTTTT	CASMRGATNEKLFF
15	TRBJ2-1	TRBD2	TRBV12-3/TRBV12-4	-	TGTGCCAGCAGTTTAGTGACTAGCGGGAGCGGTGAGCAGTTCTTC	CASSLVTSGSGEQFF
16	TRBJ2-3	TRBD2	TRBV20-1	-	TGCAGTGCTGCTTTAGCGGGAGGGGGTAGATTAGATACGCAGTATTTT	CSAALAGGGRLDTQYF